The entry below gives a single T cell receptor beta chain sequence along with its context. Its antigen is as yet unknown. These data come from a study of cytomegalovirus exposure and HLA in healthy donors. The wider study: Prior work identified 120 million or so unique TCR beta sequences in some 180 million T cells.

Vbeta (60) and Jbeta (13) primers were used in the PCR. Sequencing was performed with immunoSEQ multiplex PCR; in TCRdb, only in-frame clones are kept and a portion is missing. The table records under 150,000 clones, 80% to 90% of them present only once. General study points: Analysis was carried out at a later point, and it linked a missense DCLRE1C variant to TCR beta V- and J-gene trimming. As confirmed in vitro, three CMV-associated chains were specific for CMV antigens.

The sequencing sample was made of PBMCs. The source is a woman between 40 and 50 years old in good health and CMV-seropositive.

CDR3 protein: CATSRDHAGGLSGANVLTF. CDR3 bases: TGTGCCACCAGCAGAGATCATGCAGGGGGTCTATCTGGGGCCAACGTCCTGACTTTC. The rearrangement joins TRBV15 to TRBJ2-6; 7 bases map to TRBD1. Germline V gene data show CDR1 as LNHNV and CDR2 as YYDKDF (reference sequence). This CDR3 is built from 19 residues. Trimming removed 0 bases from V and 1 base from J; junction bases left unmatched: 9.